Following are 27 T cell receptor beta chains from one sample sequenced in a study of control samples from healthy donors and cancer patients. The protocol was immunoSEQ multiplex PCR, while the TCRdb copy is restricted to in-frame clones and leaves out a portion. The data show approximately 100,000 clones, 88% seen once. The sequencing sample was made of blood. These receptors were taken from a man younger than 40 in good health.

The chain recombines TRBV27 with TRBJ2-1; D possibly corresponds to TRBD2 (6 bases). There are 18 residues in the CDR3. CDR1 and CDR2 (germline): MNHEY, SMNVEV (reference sequence). V was cut by 3 bases and J by 2 bases, with 20 bases left in between. As DNA, the CDR3 is TGTGCCAGCAGTTTGAGGAGGGGCGTCGCAATGACCTACAATGAGCAGTTCTTC. This codes for CASSLRRGVAMTYNEQFF.

This clone was recorded only once. The CDR3 protein is CASSWVAGANVLTF. DNA of the CDR3: TGTGCCAGCAGTTGGGTAGCGGGGGCCAACGTCCTGACTTTC. This chain connects TRBV6-6 to TRBJ2-6; a possible D gene is TRBD2 (5 bases). Per the germline V gene, CDR1 is MNHNY and CDR2 is SVGAGI (reference sequence). The CDR3 contains 14 residues. V was clipped by 4 bases and J by 4 bases, with 8 bases between them.

A single count supports this clone. The chain links TRBV5-6 to TRBJ2-3; no definite D call. The CDR3 covers 13 residues. The V gene lost 5 bases and the J gene lost 4 bases, with 11 bases spanning the gap. CDR1 and CDR2 from the germline V gene are SGHDT and YYEEEE. The CDR3 is CASRSELADTQYF. The CDR3 nucleotides are TGTGCCAGCAGATCCGAGTTGGCAGATACGCAGTATTTT. Combining the CDR3 with reference TRBV5-6 and TRBJ2-3 gives the whole variable domain DAGVTQSPTHLIKTRGQQVTLRCSPKSGHDTVSWYQQALGQGPQFIFQYYEEEERQRGNFPDRFSGHQFPNYSSELNVNALLLGDSALYLCASRSELADTQYFGPGTRLTVL.

The chain joins TRBV19 to TRBJ1-1, with D hard to call. V was cut by 5 bases and J by 1 base, with 8 bases left in between. CDR1 is LNHDA, CDR2 SQIVND, per germline (reference sequence). The CDR3 is made up of 13 amino acids. The CDR3: CASSSQANTEAFF. The CDR3, as DNA: TGTGCCAGTAGTTCCCAAGCGAACACTGAAGCTTTCTTT.

The rearrangement links TRBV5-5 to TRBJ2-7, with a weak D call TRBD1 (5 bases). The ends were cut back, 4 bases at V and 0 bases at J, with 17 bases in the middle. This CDR3 is built from 16 residues. In germline, CDR1 is SGHKS, CDR2 YYEKEE (reference sequence). The CDR3 loop reads CASSPLRGGVSYEQYF. As DNA, the CDR3 is TGTGCCAGCAGCCCCCTTAGGGGCGGAGTCTCCTACGAGCAGTACTTC.

V is TRBV5-7 and J is TRBJ2-5; no clear D gene. TRBV5-7 is an ORF for which the function is uncertain. V lost 0 bases and J lost 2, with 5 bases in between. This CDR3 is 13 amino acids long. The CDR3 sequence: CASSLVGQETQYF. Written as DNA, the CDR3 is TGTGCCAGCAGCTTGGTAGGGCAAGAGACCCAGTACTTC.

The rearrangement joins TRBV12-5 to TRBJ2-1, with 7 bases aligning to TRBD1. The V and J ends lost 2 bases and 7 bases, in that order; junction bases with no gene match: 5. This CDR3 region has 14 residues. Germline CDR1 reads LGHNT; CDR2 reads FRNRAP. The CDR3 loop is CASGLSGGWNEQFF. The CDR3 coding sequence is TGTGCTAGTGGTTTGTCAGGGGGATGGAATGAGCAGTTCTTC.

The chain is built from TRBV2 and TRBJ2-1; 13 nucleotides agree with TRBD2. The trim removed 8 bases at V and 2 bases at J, leaving 6 bases unmatched. Germline V gene lookup returns CDR1 SNHLY and CDR2 FYNNEI. The CDR3 is made up of 16 amino acids. CDR3 protein: CASAVTSGRAYNEQFF. CDR3 DNA: TGTGCCAGCGCCGTTACTAGCGGGAGGGCCTACAATGAGCAGTTCTTC.

The V and J genes are TRBV7-8 and TRBJ1-5, with 8 nucleotides matching TRBD1. V was pared by 1 base and J by 0 bases, with 2 bases of the junction left unmatched. This CDR3 is 16 amino acids long. Per the germline V gene, CDR1 is SGHVS and CDR2 is FQNEAQ. CDR3 nucleotides: TGTGCCAGCAGCTTAGAGACAGGGGATAGCAATCAGCCCCAGCATTTT. Protein product: CASSLETGDSNQPQHF.

The rearrangement uses TRBV7-9 and TRBJ2-3, with a weak D call TRBD2 (6 bases). In germline, CDR1 is SEHNR, CDR2 FQNEAQ (reference sequence). V was clipped by 2 bases and J by 0 bases, with 9 bases between them. The CDR3 runs to 15 residues. In DNA, the CDR3 is TGTGCCAGCAGCTTACCCAGCGGGAGCACAGATACGCAGTATTTT. This encodes CASSLPSGSTDTQYF. The full variable domain, with the rest looked up from reference TRBV7-9 and TRBJ2-3, is DTGVSQNPRHKITKRGQNVTFRCDPISEHNRLYWYRQTLGQGPEFLTYFQNEAQLEKSRLLSDRFSAERPKGSFSTLEIQRTEQGDSAMYLCASSLPSGSTDTQYFGPGTRLTVL.

The rearrangement uses TRBV27 and TRBJ1-6, with TRBD1 matching over 8 bases. This CDR3 is 14 amino acids long. Germline trimming cut 3 bases from V and 14 bases from J; bases unmatched to any gene: 9. CDR1 MNHEY and CDR2 SMNVEV come from the germline V gene (reference sequence). CDR3 region: CASSLLQGASALHF. In DNA, the CDR3 is TGTGCCAGCAGTTTGCTCCAGGGGGCATCGGCCCTCCACTTT.

V is TRBV12-3 or TRBV12-4 and J is TRBJ1-2, with D possibly TRBD1 on 6 matching bases. The CDR3 contains 13 residues. Trimming pared 4 bases from V and 1 base from J, leaving 7 bases between. The CDR3 protein is CASSSQGNYGYTF. In DNA form, the CDR3 reads TGTGCCAGCAGTTCACAGGGTAACTATGGCTACACCTTC.

Only one count was recorded for this clone. The V call is TRBV9, the J call TRBJ2-7, with 8 bases aligning to TRBD1. V shed 4 bases and J 0 bases; nucleotides not matched to a gene: 6. This CDR3 contains 15 residues. The germline gives CDR1 SGDLS, CDR2 YYNGEE. CDR3 nucleotides: TGTGCCAGCAGCCCAGACGGGACAGGCTCCTACGAGCAGTACTTC. Translated, it gives CASSPDGTGSYEQYF.

The rearrangement joins TRBV14 to TRBJ1-1; no firm D call. The germline V and J ends were trimmed by 3 bases and 4 bases, with 9 bases remaining between them. Germline CDR1 is SGHDN and CDR2 is FVKESK. CDR3 size: 13 residues. The chain's CDR3 is CASSQGRVTEAFF. The CDR3 DNA follows: TGTGCCAGCAGCCAGGGAAGGGTCACTGAAGCTTTCTTT.

This sequence joins TRBV10-2 and TRBJ1-6, with D possibly being TRBD1 (6 bases). The CDR3 is made up of 14 amino acids. Germline V gives CDR1 WSHSY, CDR2 SAAADI. V was trimmed by 3 bases and J by 9 bases, leaving 12 bases between them. CDR3 loop: CASSENRAGSPLHF. The DNA of the CDR3 is TGCGCCAGCAGTGAAAACAGGGCTGGTTCACCCCTCCACTTT.

The chain links TRBV7-8 to TRBJ1-1, with 9 bases that match TRBD1. The CDR3 runs to 12 residues. The V gene's germline CDR1 is SGHVS and CDR2 FQNEAQ. V shed 1 base and J 9 bases; nucleotides not matched to a gene: 0. The CDR3 DNA is TGTGCCAGCAGCTTAGACAGGGGGCAAGCTTTCTTT. Encoded protein: CASSLDRGQAFF. The whole variable domain, remainder taken from reference TRBV7-8 and TRBJ1-1, is GAGVSQSPRYKVAKRGQDVALRCDPISGHVSLFWYQQALGQGPEFLTYFQNEAQLDKSGLPSDRFFAERPEGSVSTLKIQRTQQEDSAVYLCASSLDRGQAFFGQGTRLTVV.

The chain employs TRBV6-5 and TRBJ1-1; D may be TRBD1 (6 bases). With 6 bases removed from V and 0 bases from J, the gap between germline ends came to 11 bases. Germline CDR1 and CDR2: MNHEY and SVGAGI. The CDR3 runs 14 residues. The CDR3 nucleotides read TGTGCCAGCAGCCCGGGGGCGGTGAACACTGAAGCTTTCTTT. Translation: CASSPGAVNTEAFF.

The chain combines TRBV2 with TRBJ2-7; D is ambiguous. The CDR3 sequence is 15 residues long. The germline V gene has CDR1 SNHLY and CDR2 FYNNEI. Trimming took off 2 bases at V and 1 base at J, with 12 bases between the two ends. The CDR3 DNA reads as TGTGCCAGCAGTGAATTTGACCTAAGTTCCTACGAGCAGTACTTC. This gives the protein CASSEFDLSSYEQYF.

This rearrangement joins TRBV28 to TRBJ1-2, with 8 positions matching TRBD1. After removal of 5 bases from V and 3 bases from J, the junction contained 11 bases not matched to a gene. This CDR3 spans 16 amino acids. CDR1 and CDR2 from the germline V gene are MDHEN and SYDVKM. CDR3 region: CASSLDRVLPDYGYTF. For the CDR3, the DNA is TGTGCCAGCAGTCTGGACAGGGTGTTACCGGACTATGGCTACACCTTC.

J is TRBJ2-3 and V is TRBV7-6; D is possibly TRBD2 (6 bases). This CDR3 comprises 15 residues. With 5 bases removed from V and 2 bases from J, the gap between germline ends came to 14 bases. Germline loops: CDR1 SGHVS, CDR2 FNYEAQ. The CDR3 DNA is TGTGCCAGCAGCCCCCGTGGGGGGAACACAGATACGCAGTATTTT. As protein: CASSPRGGNTDTQYF. The variable domain in full, completed from reference TRBV7-6 and TRBJ2-3, reads GAGVSQSPRYKVTKRGQDVALRCDPISGHVSLYWYRQALGQGPEFLTYFNYEAQQDKSGLPNDRFSAERPEGSISTLTIQRTEQRDSAMYRCASSPRGGNTDTQYFGPGTRLTVL.

The table lists this clone with a few counts. The chain recombines TRBV19 with TRBJ1-2; no firm D call. V lost 7 bases and J lost 6, with 18 bases in between. The length of the CDR3 is 14 residues. Germline V gene sequence: CDR1 LNHDA, CDR2 SQIVND (reference sequence). For the CDR3, the DNA is TGTGCCAGTACCCTGTCAAGGTTCCCGGATGGCTACACCTTC. Its translation: CASTLSRFPDGYTF.

The table lists this clone with a count of one. The gene calls are TRBV30 and TRBJ2-7; D is unclear. V gave up 0 bases and J gave up 3 bases, with 12 bases separating them. The CDR3 runs to 14 residues. Germline V gene lookup returns CDR1 GTSNPN and CDR2 SVGIG (reference sequence). CDR3: CAWSVRVRFYEQYF. For the CDR3, the DNA is TGTGCCTGGAGTGTACGGGTAAGGTTCTACGAGCAGTACTTC.

The V gene is TRBV5-1, the J gene TRBJ1-1; 8 bases line up with TRBD1. J lost 1 base, V lost 1 base, and 12 bases had no gene match. CDR1 and CDR2 (germline): SGHRS, YFSETQ. This CDR3 is built from 18 residues. CDR3: CASSLLGGQGVPNTEAFF. The CDR3 DNA sequence: TGCGCCAGCAGCTTGCTAGGCGGACAGGGAGTACCGAACACTGAAGCTTTCTTT.

This chain joins TRBV5-4 and TRBJ2-1, with D tentatively TRBD1 or TRBD2 (5 bases each). The CDR3 length is 15 residues. Germline V gives CDR1 SGHNT, CDR2 YYREEE (reference sequence). Trimming removed 9 bases at V and 0 bases at J, with 16 bases between. The CDR3 region is CATHPGASSYNEQFF. The CDR3 DNA follows: TGTGCCACTCATCCCGGGGCCAGCTCCTACAATGAGCAGTTCTTC. Full variable domain (remainder filled in from reference TRBV5-4 and TRBJ2-1): ETGVTQSPTHLIKTRGQQVTLRCSSQSGHNTVSWYQQALGQGPQFIFQYYREEENGRGNFPPRFSGLQFPNYSSELNVNALELDDSALYLCATHPGASSYNEQFFGPGTRLTVL.

This chain's CDR3 is CASSRGTHYEQYF. As DNA, the CDR3 is TGTGCCAGCAGCCGGGGGACCCACTACGAGCAGTACTTC. The V and J genes are TRBV11-3 and TRBJ2-7, with a weak D call TRBD2 (6 bases). The CDR3 has 13 residues. Germline-derived CDR1 and CDR2 are SGHNT and YENEEA. Trimming stripped 5 bases from V and 3 bases from J, with 11 bases between.

The V and J genes are TRBV12-5 and TRBJ2-3, with 14 bases lining up with TRBD2. V lost 1 base to trimming and J lost 7 bases; unmatched junction nucleotides: 4. Germline V gene sequence: CDR1 LGHNT, CDR2 FRNRAP. This CDR3 spans 16 amino acids. CDR3 nucleotide sequence: TGTGCTAGTGGTTTGGGACTAGCGGGAGGGCAAAATACGCAGTATTTT. It is translated as CASGLGLAGGQNTQYF.

The V and J genes are TRBV15 and TRBJ2-1; TRBD2 matches at 12 bases. This CDR3 spans 16 amino acids. The trim removed 0 bases at V and 4 bases at J, leaving 1 base unmatched. In germline, CDR1 is LNHNV, CDR2 YYDKDF (reference sequence). The CDR3 loop reads CATSREGLAGYNEQFF. In DNA, the CDR3 is TGTGCCACCAGCAGAGAAGGACTAGCGGGGTACAATGAGCAGTTCTTC.